These 24 T cell receptor beta chains share one sample of origin, sequenced in a study of T cell repertoires in cytomegalovirus infection. Each CDR3 protein is one row after TCRdb ran MiXCR on the reads. The sample holds more than 400,000 distinct CDR3 sequences, around 27% seen once. The specimen sequenced was PBMCs. The source is a human donor in good health (CMV status not recorded). Some clones in this sample may be carry-over from other donors' samples.

This clonotype was counted ten times or more. The chain links TRBV10-3 to TRBJ2-4; D not certain. With 2 bases removed from V and 1 base from J, the gap between germline ends came to 15 bases. CDR1 is ENHRY and CDR2 is SYGVKD in the germline V gene. The CDR3 has 17 amino acids. CDR3 in DNA: TGTGCCATCAGTGAGGCCCCCCGTGTGGGGGCCAAAAACATTCAGTACTTC. The encoded protein is CAISEAPRVGAKNIQYF.

This clonotype was picked up many times. The gene calls are TRBV11-3 and TRBJ2-3; maybe TRBD2 (5 bases). This CDR3 is 12 amino acids long. Looked up from germline, CDR1 is SGHNT and CDR2 is YENEEA. Deletions cut 1 base from V and 11 bases from J, with 10 bases between. The CDR3: CASSLAIGMQYF. CDR3 sequence (DNA): TGTGCCAGCAGCTTAGCAATCGGGATGCAGTATTTT. The complete variable domain, with remaining parts taken from reference TRBV11-3 and TRBJ2-3, reads EAGVVQSPRYKIIEKKQPVAFWCNPISGHNTLYWYLQNLGQGPELLIRYENEEAVDDSQLPKDRFSAERLKGVDSTLKIQPAELGDSAVYLCASSLAIGMQYFGPGTRLTVL.

This clonotype occurred a few times. The chain is built from TRBV9 and TRBJ2-6, with D unclear. The CDR3 totals 15 residues. V lost 2 bases to trimming and J lost 0 bases, with 6 bases between them. CDR1 is SGDLS and CDR2 is YYNGEE in the germline V gene. The CDR3 protein is CASSVLLSGANVLTF. The CDR3 DNA follows: TGTGCCAGCAGCGTTCTTCTCTCTGGGGCCAACGTCCTGACTTTC.

The chain carries TRBV6-6 and TRBJ2-3, with 7 bases aligning to TRBD1. The germline CDR1 and CDR2 sequences are MNHNY and SVGAGI (reference sequence). V was clipped by 8 bases and J by 2 bases; unmatched bases: 7. This CDR3 spans 14 amino acids. CDR3 coding DNA: TGTGCCAGCGGGGCCGGGACAGCCACAGATACGCAGTATTTT. Protein product: CASGAGTATDTQYF.

There are many counts of this clonotype. The chain recombines TRBV7-2 with TRBJ2-1; D ambiguous. The V gene's germline CDR1 is SGHTA and CDR2 FQGNSA. V was clipped by 1 base and J by 0 bases, with 19 bases between them. The CDR3 has 19 amino acids. In DNA, the CDR3 is TGTGCCAGCAGCTTAGTCCTTACAGCAGCCCCGAGCTCCTACAATGAGCAGTTCTTC. This sequence encodes CASSLVLTAAPSSYNEQFF.

CDR3 DNA: TGCAGTGCTAGATCTAGACGGAGCTCCTACAATGAGCAGTTCTTC. Its translation: CSARSRRSSYNEQFF. J is TRBJ2-1 and V is TRBV20-1; D gene uncertain. CDR1 DFQATT and CDR2 SNEGSKA come from the germline V gene (reference sequence). The CDR3 extends over 15 amino acids. V gave up 2 bases and J gave up 0 bases, with 11 bases separating them.

This clonotype was recorded only once. This chain links TRBV5-1 with TRBJ1-1, with D possibly being TRBD1 (5 bases). The germline CDR1 and CDR2 sequences are SGHRS and YFSETQ. The CDR3 runs to 17 residues. The V end was cut by 0 bases, the J end by 3 bases, with 18 bases between. Here the CDR3 DNA reads TGCGCCAGCAGCTTGGAGGCCCAGCGCAGGGTATACACTGAAGCTTTCTTT. It specifies CASSLEAQRRVYTEAFF. The complete variable domain, with remaining parts taken from reference TRBV5-1 and TRBJ1-1, reads KAGVTQTPRYLIKTRGQQVTLSCSPISGHRSVSWYQQTPGQGLQFLFEYFSETQRNKGNFPGRFSGRQFSNSRSEMNVSTLELGDSALYLCASSLEAQRRVYTEAFFGQGTRLTVV.

This clonotype was seen many times. The V call is TRBV7-2, the J call TRBJ1-4; D is possibly TRBD1 (5 bases). Germline V gives CDR1 SGHTA, CDR2 FQGNSA. The CDR3 is made up of 13 amino acids. V lost 6 bases and J lost 8, with 13 bases in between. CDR3 in amino acids: CASRIQEGEKLFF. CDR3 nucleotide sequence: TGTGCCAGCAGAATACAGGAGGGAGAAAAACTGTTTTTT.

This clonotype was counted between two and nine times. J is TRBJ1-5 and V is TRBV19; a weak D match, TRBD1 (5 bases). CDR3 length: 14 residues. Germline V CDR1 and CDR2: LNHDA, SQIVND (reference sequence). Deletions cut 5 bases from V and 0 bases from J, with 8 bases between. In nucleotides, the CDR3 is TGTGCCAGTAGTGCCAGGGATAGCAATCAGCCCCAGCATTTT. It translates to CASSARDSNQPQHF. The complete variable domain, with remaining parts taken from reference TRBV19 and TRBJ1-5, reads DGGITQSPKYLFRKEGQNVTLSCEQNLNHDAMYWYRQDPGQGLRLIYYSQIVNDFQKGDIAEGYSVSREKKESFPLTVTSAQKNPTAFYLCASSARDSNQPQHFGDGTRLSIL.

The V and J genes are TRBV11-1 and TRBJ2-3; D may be TRBD1 (5 bases). Germline lookup yields CDR1 SGHAT and CDR2 FQDESV (reference sequence). Trimming left V 5 bases short and J 0 bases short, with 12 bases between. This CDR3 spans 15 amino acids. The CDR3 region is CASSPVGASTDTQYF. The CDR3 DNA reads as TGTGCCAGCAGCCCCGTTGGGGCTAGCACAGATACGCAGTATTTT.

This clonotype was seen a handful of times. The chain links TRBV28 to TRBJ2-2; tentative D call: TRBD2 (6 bases). Looked up from germline, CDR1 is MDHEN and CDR2 is SYDVKM. CDR3 size: 13 residues. V lost 6 bases to trimming and J lost 9 bases, with 14 bases between them. Here the CDR3 DNA reads TGTGCCAGCAGGATGACTAGTTCGAGGGAGCTGTTTTTT. Translation: CASRMTSSRELFF.

The rearrangement links TRBV27 to TRBJ1-4; no definite D call. Germline-derived CDR1 and CDR2 are MNHEY and SMNVEV (reference sequence). The CDR3 loop spans 14 amino acids. Trimming removed 4 bases from V and 8 bases from J, with 14 bases in between. The CDR3 loop reads CASSSRQATEKLFF. In DNA form, the CDR3 reads TGTGCCAGCAGTTCCAGGCAGGCAACCGAAAAACTGTTTTTT.

This clonotype was detected only a few times. The chain couples TRBV12-3 or TRBV12-4 to TRBJ2-1; either TRBD1 or TRBD2 may supply D (5 bases each). This CDR3 is 17 amino acids long. Between the trimmed V and J ends, which lost 3 bases and 4 bases, there was a span of 19 bases. Written as DNA, the CDR3 is TGTGCCAGCAGTTTTGGGATTGGGGGAAGGGAATACAATGAGCAGTTCTTC. Translated: CASSFGIGGREYNEQFF.

V gene TRBV9 combines with J gene TRBJ2-1; 8 bases agree with TRBD2. Per germline, CDR1 SGDLS and CDR2 YYNGEE. The CDR3 is 15 amino acids. With V trimmed by 4 bases and J by 9 bases, 12 bases remained unmatched. CDR3 DNA: TGTGCCAGCAGCCTTCGAGCGGGAGTTGGTATTGAGCAGTTCTTC. This codes for CASSLRAGVGIEQFF.

This clonotype was seen only a few times. This chain joins TRBV12-3 or TRBV12-4 and TRBJ2-1, with 7 nucleotides matching TRBD2. CDR3 size: 14 residues. V was pared by 3 bases and J by 6 bases, with 5 bases of the junction left unmatched. The CDR3 DNA follows: TGTGCCAGCAGTTTCCCCGGCGGGAGCAATGAGCAGTTCTTC. Its protein is CASSFPGGSNEQFF.

The chain links TRBV7-2 to TRBJ2-7, with TRBD1 matching over 7 bases. Trimming cost V 5 bases and J 3 bases; bases outside gene matches: 7. Germline V gene sequence: CDR1 SGHTA, CDR2 FQGNSA. The CDR3 runs 14 residues. The CDR3 DNA follows: TGTGCCAGCAGCGGAAGGGACAGCCACTACGAGCAGTACTTC. It specifies CASSGRDSHYEQYF.

This clonotype was detected only a few times. This chain uses TRBV19 with TRBJ2-1, with D perhaps assigned TRBD1 or TRBD2 (6 bases each). CDR3 size: 14 residues. With 4 bases removed from V and 5 bases from J, the gap between germline ends came to 12 bases. Looked up from germline, CDR1 is LNHDA and CDR2 is SQIVND (reference sequence). The CDR3 region is CASSKGGTNNEQFF. In DNA form, the CDR3 reads TGTGCCAGTAGTAAGGGCGGGACAAACAATGAGCAGTTCTTC.

The chain employs TRBV12-3 or TRBV12-4 and TRBJ2-7; tentative D call: TRBD1 (6 bases). The length of the CDR3 is 14 residues. V was cut by 3 bases and J by 0 bases, with 9 bases left in between. For the CDR3, the DNA is TGTGCCAGCAGTTTTGGACAGAGCTCCTACGAGCAGTACGTC. This encodes CASSFGQSSYEQYV.

This chain connects TRBV7-3 to TRBJ2-2, with 10 bases matching TRBD2. CDR1 is SGHTA, CDR2 FQGTGA, per germline. V shed 1 base and J 5 bases; nucleotides not matched to a gene: 4. The CDR3 has 16 amino acids. CDR3 bases: TGTGCCAGCAGCTTAAGGGTAGCGGGAGGTACCGGGGAGCTGTTTTTT. This codes for CASSLRVAGGTGELFF.

This rearrangement joins TRBV10-3 to TRBJ1-3; possibly TRBD1 for D (6 bases). The CDR3 length is 15 residues. Germline CDR1 and CDR2: ENHRY and SYGVKD. V shed 4 bases and J shed 10 bases, with 20 bases lying between them. This CDR3 is CAISGTGTGQGTIYF. CDR3 coding DNA: TGTGCCATCAGTGGAACCGGGACGGGGCAGGGGACCATATATTTT.

This clonotype appeared a few times. This chain links TRBV7-6 with TRBJ2-1; 13 nucleotides agree with TRBD2. From germline, CDR1 is SGHVS and CDR2 FNYEAQ. Trimming at V came to 5 bases and at J to 4 bases, leaving 11 bases not matched to a gene. The CDR3 is 18 residues long. The CDR3 loop is CASSPWTSGSVGYNEQFF. CDR3 DNA sequence: TGTGCCAGCAGCCCCTGGACTAGCGGGAGTGTGGGGTACAATGAGCAGTTCTTC.

This clonotype was counted at least ten times. The chain couples TRBV28 to TRBJ2-3; TRBD2 aligns across 14 bases. The CDR3 runs 18 residues. Trimming took 1 base from V and 4 from J; bases not matched to a gene: 7. Germline V gives CDR1 MDHEN, CDR2 SYDVKM. CDR3 nucleotides: TGTGCCAGCAGTTTATTACCCTCGGGACTAGCGGGGGCAGATACGCAGTATTTT. Amino acids: CASSLLPSGLAGADTQYF.

This clonotype came up a few times. The chain uses TRBV29-1 and TRBJ1-5, with 12 bases matching TRBD1. The CDR3 spans 15 residues. Per the germline V gene, CDR1 is SQVTM and CDR2 is ANQGSEA. The V and J ends lost 3 bases and 6 bases, in that order; junction bases with no gene match: 6. The CDR3 region has the DNA TGCAGCGTTGAGGCCGGGACAGGGGGCGGTCAGCCCCAGCATTTT. Translation: CSVEAGTGGGQPQHF.

V gene TRBV6-2 or TRBV6-3 combines with J gene TRBJ2-7; 9 bases match TRBD2. The CDR3 runs to 15 residues. Germline CDR1 reads MNHEY; CDR2 reads SVGEGT. Losses at the gene ends were 2 bases for V and 2 bases for J; bases not matched to a gene: 4. CDR3 amino acids: CASSYHASGAYEQYF. In nucleotides, the CDR3 is TGTGCCAGCAGTTACCACGCTAGCGGGGCCTACGAGCAGTACTTC.